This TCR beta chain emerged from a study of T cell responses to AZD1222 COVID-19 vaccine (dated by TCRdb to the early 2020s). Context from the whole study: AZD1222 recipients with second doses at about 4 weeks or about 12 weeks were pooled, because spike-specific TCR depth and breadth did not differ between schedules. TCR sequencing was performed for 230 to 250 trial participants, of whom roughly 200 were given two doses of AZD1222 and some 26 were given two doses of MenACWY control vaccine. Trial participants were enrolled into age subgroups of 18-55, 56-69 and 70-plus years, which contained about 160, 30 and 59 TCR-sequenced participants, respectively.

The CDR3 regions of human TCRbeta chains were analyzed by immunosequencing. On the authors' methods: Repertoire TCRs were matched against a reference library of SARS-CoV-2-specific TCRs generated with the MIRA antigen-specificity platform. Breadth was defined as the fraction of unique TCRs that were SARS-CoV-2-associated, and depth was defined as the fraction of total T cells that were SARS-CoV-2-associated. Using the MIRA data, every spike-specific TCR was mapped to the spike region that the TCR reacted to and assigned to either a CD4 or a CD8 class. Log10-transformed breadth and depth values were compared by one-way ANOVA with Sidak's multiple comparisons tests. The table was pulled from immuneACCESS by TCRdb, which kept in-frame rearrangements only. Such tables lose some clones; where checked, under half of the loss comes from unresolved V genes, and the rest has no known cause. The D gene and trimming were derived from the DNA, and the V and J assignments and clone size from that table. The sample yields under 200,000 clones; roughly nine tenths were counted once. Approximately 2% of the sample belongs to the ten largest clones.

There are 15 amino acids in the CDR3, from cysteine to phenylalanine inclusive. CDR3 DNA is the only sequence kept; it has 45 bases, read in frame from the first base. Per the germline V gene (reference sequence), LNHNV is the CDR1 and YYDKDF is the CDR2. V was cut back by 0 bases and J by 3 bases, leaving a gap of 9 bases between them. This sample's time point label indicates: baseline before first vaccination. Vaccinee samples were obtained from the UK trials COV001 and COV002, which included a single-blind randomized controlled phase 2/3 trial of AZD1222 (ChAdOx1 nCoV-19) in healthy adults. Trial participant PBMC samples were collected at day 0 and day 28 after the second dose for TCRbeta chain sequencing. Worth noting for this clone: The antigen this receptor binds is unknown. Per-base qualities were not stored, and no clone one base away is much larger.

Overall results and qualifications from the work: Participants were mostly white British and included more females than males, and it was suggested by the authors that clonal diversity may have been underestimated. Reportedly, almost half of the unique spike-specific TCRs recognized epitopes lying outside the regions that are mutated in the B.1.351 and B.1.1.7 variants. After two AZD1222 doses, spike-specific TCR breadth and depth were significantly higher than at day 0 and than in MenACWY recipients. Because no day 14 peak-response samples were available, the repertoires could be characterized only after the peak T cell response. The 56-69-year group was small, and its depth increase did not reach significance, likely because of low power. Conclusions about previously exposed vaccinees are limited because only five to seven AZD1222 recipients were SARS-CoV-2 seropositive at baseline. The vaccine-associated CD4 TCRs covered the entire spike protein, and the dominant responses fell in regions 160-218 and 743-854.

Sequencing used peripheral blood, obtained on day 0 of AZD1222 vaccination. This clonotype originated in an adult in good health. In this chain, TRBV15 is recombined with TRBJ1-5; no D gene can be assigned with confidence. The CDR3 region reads CATSRDQGPNQPQHF. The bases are TGTGCCACCAGCAGAGATCAAGGGCCCAATCAGCCCCAGCATTTT. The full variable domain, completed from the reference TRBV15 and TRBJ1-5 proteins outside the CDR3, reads DAMVIQNPRYQVTQFGKPVTLSCSQTLNHNVMYWYQQKSSQAPKLLFHYYDKDFNNEADTPDNFQSRRPNTSFCFLDIRSPGLGDTAMYLCATSRDQGPNQPQHFGDGTRLSIL.